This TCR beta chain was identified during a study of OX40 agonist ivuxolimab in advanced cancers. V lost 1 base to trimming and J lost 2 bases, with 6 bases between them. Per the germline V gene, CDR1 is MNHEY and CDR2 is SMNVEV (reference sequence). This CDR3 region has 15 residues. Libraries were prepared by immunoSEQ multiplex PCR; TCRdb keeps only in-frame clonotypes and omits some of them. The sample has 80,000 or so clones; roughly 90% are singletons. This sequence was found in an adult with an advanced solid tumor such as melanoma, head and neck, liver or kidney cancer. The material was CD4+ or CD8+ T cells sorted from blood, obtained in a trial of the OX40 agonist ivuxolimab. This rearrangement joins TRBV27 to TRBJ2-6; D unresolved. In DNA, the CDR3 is TGTGCCAGCAGTTTATTTGGTCCTGGGGCCAACGTCCTGACTTTC. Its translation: CASSLFGPGANVLTF.